This is a list of T cell receptor beta chains from one sample in a study of OX40 agonist ivuxolimab in advanced cancers. Using immunoSEQ multiplex PCR, the repertoire was profiled, and TCRdb retains in-frame clones only, with some absent. The sample holds 30,000 to 35,000 clones, around 90% seen once. This sample comprised CD4+ or CD8+ T cells sorted from blood, obtained in a trial of the OX40 agonist ivuxolimab. These receptors were taken from an adult with an advanced solid tumor such as melanoma, head and neck, liver or kidney cancer. The CDR3 runs from the conserved cysteine through the conserved F or W. A D gene is named only where the DNA matches it firmly. Clone size is stated in some rows and not others, as once, few, many or a class when expanded.

J: TRBJ1-3
D: TRBD1
V: TRBV7-8
size: -
DNA: TGTGCCAGCAGCTCGACAGGGTTCTCTGGAAACACCATATATTTT
CDR3: CASSSTGFSGNTIYF

J: TRBJ2-7
D: TRBD2
V: TRBV7-2
size: -
DNA: TGTGCCAGCAGCCTGACTAGCGGGGGGGCAGTAAAGTACGAGCAGTACTTC
CDR3: CASSLTSGGAVKYEQYF

J: TRBJ2-6
D: -
V: TRBV21-1
size: -
DNA: TGTGCCAGCACCTCCTACAGAGTCTCTGGGGCCAACGTCCTGACTTTC
CDR3: CASTSYRVSGANVLTF

J: TRBJ2-1
D: -
V: TRBV28
size: once
DNA: TGTGCCAGCAGCCCGGGGAATGAGCAGTTCTTC
CDR3: CASSPGNEQFF

J: TRBJ2-3
D: -
V: TRBV5-1
size: -
DNA: TGCGCCAGCAGCTTGGGCGGGACGGTTCCAAGCACAGATACGCAGTATTTT
CDR3: CASSLGGTVPSTDTQYF

J: TRBJ1-6
D: -
V: TRBV9
size: few
DNA: TGTGCCAGCAGCACCCGTTACGACTCACCCCTCCACTTT
CDR3: CASSTRYDSPLHF

J: TRBJ2-5
D: TRBD2
V: TRBV6-1
size: -
DNA: TGTGCCAGCATCACGCGGGGACTAGCGGGCGAGACCCAGTACTTC
CDR3: CASITRGLAGETQYF

J: TRBJ2-3
D: TRBD2
V: TRBV11-2
size: -
DNA: TGTGCCAGCAGCGTCAGCGGGGGTCCCACAGATACGCAGTATTTT
CDR3: CASSVSGGPTDTQYF

J: TRBJ1-2
D: TRBD1
V: TRBV6-6
size: -
DNA: TGTGCCAGCCGTAGGGGACAGGTGTATGGCTACACCTTC
CDR3: CASRRGQVYGYTF

J: TRBJ2-7
D: -
V: TRBV6-1
size: -
DNA: TGTGCCAGCAGTGAAACCGCTAGAAGCTCCTACGAGCAGTACTTC
CDR3: CASSETARSSYEQYF

J: TRBJ2-5
D: -
V: TRBV18
size: -
DNA: TGTGCCAGCCCACCAGGTTCGCGGGGGCACCAAGAGACCCAGTACTTC
CDR3: CASPPGSRGHQETQYF

J: TRBJ1-2
D: -
V: TRBV2
size: -
DNA: TGTGCCAGCAGCCGGGGCAAAGCTAACTATGGCTACACCTTC
CDR3: CASSRGKANYGYTF

J: TRBJ1-2
D: TRBD1
V: TRBV6-5
size: -
DNA: TGTGCCAGCTCCGGGGACAGGGTTCGCTACACCTTC
CDR3: CASSGDRVRYTF

J: TRBJ1-1
D: -
V: TRBV9
size: -
DNA: TGTGCCAGCAGCGGACCCAACACTGAAGCTTTCTTT
CDR3: CASSGPNTEAFF

J: TRBJ1-3
D: -
V: TRBV6-8
size: -
DNA: TGTGCCAGCAGTTACGAGGCAGGAGCAAGCTCTGGAAACACCATATATTTT
CDR3: CASSYEAGASSGNTIYF

J: TRBJ1-1
D: -
V: TRBV18
size: -
DNA: TGTGCCAGCTCACCCCAGACCTTGAACACTGAAGCTTTCTTT
CDR3: CASSPQTLNTEAFF

J: TRBJ2-1
D: -
V: TRBV11-2
size: -
DNA: TGTGCCAGCAGCTTAAGGGTCTACAATGAGCAGTTCTTC
CDR3: CASSLRVYNEQFF

J: TRBJ2-1
D: -
V: TRBV19
size: -
DNA: TGTGCCAGTAGTATCGTGGGAAACAATGAGCAGTTCTTC
CDR3: CASSIVGNNEQFF

J: TRBJ2-5
D: -
V: TRBV5-1
size: -
DNA: TGCGCCAGCAGCTTGATGGGGGCTCGGGAGACCCAGTACTTC
CDR3: CASSLMGARETQYF

J: TRBJ2-5
D: TRBD2
V: TRBV19
size: -
DNA: TGTGCCAGTAGTATACGGGAGGGGGAAGAGACCCAGTACTTC
CDR3: CASSIREGEETQYF

J: TRBJ1-2
D: TRBD1
V: TRBV18
size: -
DNA: TGTGCCAGCTCACCGGTGACAGGGGGCGCGACGTATGGCTACACCTTC
CDR3: CASSPVTGGATYGYTF